Each of the 9 T cell receptor beta chains below was sequenced from the same sample in a study of T cell responses to AZD1222 COVID-19 vaccine. The assay was immunoSEQ multiplex PCR, and TCRdb's table has in-frame clones only and misses some. Here the sample spans under 200,000 clones, about 87% being singletons. The sample in question was peripheral blood, obtained on day 0 of MenACWY control vaccination. The receptor set was obtained from an adult in good health.

The V gene is TRBV19, the J gene TRBJ1-1; the D is unclear. Looked up from germline, CDR1 is LNHDA and CDR2 is SQIVND (reference sequence). The V end lost 8 bases, the J end lost 1 base, and 11 bases lay between the germline ends. CDR3 length: 13 amino acids. The CDR3 region has the DNA TGTGCCAGTGCGGAACCCGGGAACACTGAAGCTTTCTTT. Translating it yields CASAEPGNTEAFF.

This clone has just one count. The J gene is TRBJ1-3, the V gene TRBV30; no definite D call. The CDR3 spans 11 residues. Germline CDR1 GTSNPN, CDR2 SVGIG (reference sequence). Trimming removed 8 bases at V and 3 bases at J, with 8 bases between. This chain's CDR3 is CAGGLGNTIYF. The CDR3 DNA reads as TGTGCCGGAGGCCTTGGAAACACCATATATTTT. Supplemented by reference TRBV30 and TRBJ1-3, the full variable domain reads SQTIHQWPATLVQPVGSPLSLECTVEGTSNPNLYWYRQAAGRGLQLLFYSVGIGQISSEVPQNLSASRPQDRQFILSSKKLLLSDSGFYLCAGGLGNTIYFGEGSWLTVV.

The CDR3 nucleotides read TGTGCCACCAGTGATACAGGGGGCACTGAAGCTTTCTTT. Translating it yields CATSDTGGTEAFF. The rearrangement links TRBV24-1 to TRBJ1-1, with 8 bases fitting TRBD1. Germline V gene lookup returns CDR1 KGHDR and CDR2 SFDVKD. V trimming: 3 bases; J trimming: 4 bases; junction bases outside the gene matches: 0. The CDR3 spans 13 residues.

The rearrangement joins TRBV7-2 to TRBJ2-3, with D perhaps assigned TRBD1 or TRBD2 (6 bases each). V shed 0 bases and J shed 0 bases, with 13 bases lying between them. Germline V gene lookup returns CDR1 SGHTA and CDR2 FQGNSA. The CDR3 spans 17 residues. DNA for the CDR3: TGTGCCAGCAGCTTAGCGTCGGGGGCATCGAGCACAGATACGCAGTATTTT. Translation gives CASSLASGASSTDTQYF.

The chain employs TRBV6-2 or TRBV6-3 and TRBJ2-7; 8 bases fit TRBD2. The V segment lost 6 bases and the J segment 0 bases; nucleotides outside the gene matches: 7. Per the germline V gene, CDR1 is MNHEY and CDR2 is SVGEGT. This CDR3 is 15 amino acids long. The CDR3 loop is CASSTAGVFSYEQYF. The CDR3 DNA is TGTGCCAGCAGCACAGCGGGGGTCTTCTCCTACGAGCAGTACTTC.

This chain uses TRBV19 with TRBJ1-1; D call uncertain. Trimming removed 3 bases at V and 1 base at J, with 9 bases between. From germline, CDR1 is LNHDA and CDR2 SQIVND (reference sequence). This CDR3 has 14 residues. This CDR3 reads CASSIYRTNTEAFF. In DNA, the CDR3 is TGTGCCAGTAGTATTTACAGAACGAACACTGAAGCTTTCTTT.

This sequence joins TRBV10-3 and TRBJ1-1; weak D call: TRBD1 (5 bases). CDR1 and CDR2 (germline): ENHRY, SYGVKD. V was trimmed by 3 bases and J by 2 bases, leaving 13 bases between them. The CDR3 runs 15 residues. The CDR3, as DNA: TGTGCCATCAGTGAAAGCGACAGCATTAACACTGAAGCTTTCTTT. Its translation: CAISESDSINTEAFF.

This clone appeared a single time. The gene calls are TRBV18 and TRBJ2-1, with TRBD2 matching over 11 bases. J lost 2 bases, V lost 0 bases, and 3 bases had no gene match. In germline, CDR1 is KGHSH, CDR2 LQKENI. This CDR3 is 17 amino acids long. The CDR3 DNA follows: TGTGCCAGCTCACCACCTACTAGCGGGGGTACCTACAATGAGCAGTTCTTC. This sequence encodes CASSPPTSGGTYNEQFF.

The V call is TRBV28, the J call TRBJ2-7; D perhaps matches TRBD1 (6 bases). The CDR3 has 16 residues. Trimming took off 7 bases at V and 3 bases at J, with 22 bases between the two ends. Germline assignment: CDR1 MDHEN and CDR2 SYDVKM. The CDR3 reads CASTPILGASLYEQYF. The CDR3 region has the DNA TGTGCCAGCACTCCTATTTTGGGGGCATCCCTCTACGAGCAGTACTTC.